This paragraph covers one TCR beta chain sequence. No antigen is known for it. The record originates from a study of cytomegalovirus exposure and HLA in healthy donors. Study-level findings and limits: The study put 150 or so TCR beta chains on its list as cytomegalovirus-associated.

The germline V gene has CDR1 KGHSH and CDR2 LQKENI. This CDR3 spans 17 amino acids. The germline V and J ends were trimmed by 6 bases and 0 bases, with 18 bases remaining between them. The method was immunoSEQ multiplex PCR; TCRdb's version includes in-frame clones alone and lacks a portion of them. Counted here are some 150,000 clones, 85% to 90% occurring once; the ten biggest clones make up 2.1%. The sequence was collected from a human donor in good health. Material for sequencing was PBMCs. V gene TRBV18 combines with J gene TRBJ1-3; D is unclear. The CDR3 sequence: CASSPSVAGLSGNTIYF. As DNA, the CDR3 is TGTGCCAGCTCGCCATCGGTGGCGGGTCTCTCTGGAAACACCATATATTTT.